What follows are 7 T cell receptor beta chains derived from one specimen sequenced in a study of PD-1 blockade in classical Hodgkin lymphoma. As for time point: cycle 4 day 1 (C4D1), after 6 weeks of nivolumab. Every patient experienced relapse after autologous stem cell transplantation, and brentuximab vedotin exposure varied. The study isolated CD8+ T cells from thawed PBMCs by magnetic negative selection. Method: immunoSEQ multiplex PCR; TCRdb's copy keeps in-frame clones and lacks some. The table has 2,600 or so clones, 70% seen once. The material was CD8+ T cells from blood, obtained before the fourth cycle of nivolumab. These receptors all stem from a human donor with classical Hodgkin lymphoma.

This clone has only a few counts. V gene TRBV5-6 combines with J gene TRBJ1-2; D unclear. CDR3 length equals 13 residues. Trimming left V 0 bases short and J 4 bases short, with 7 bases between. Germline CDR1 SGHDT, CDR2 YYEEEE. The CDR3 sequence is CASSLAQIYGYTF. The CDR3 nucleotides read TGTGCCAGCAGCTTGGCCCAAATCTATGGCTACACCTTC.

This clone was detected only a few times. This chain connects TRBV7-2 to TRBJ2-7; TRBD2 is a possible D gene (7 bases). V was trimmed by 1 base and J by 6 bases, leaving 13 bases between them. The CDR3 is 14 residues long. Germline CDR1 SGHTA, CDR2 FQGNSA. The CDR3 sequence: CASSLVGGRGEQYF. CDR3 sequence (DNA): TGTGCCAGCAGCTTAGTCGGGGGGCGCGGCGAGCAGTACTTC.

The CDR3 nucleotides are TGTGCCAGCAGCTTAGGACAGGGGGCTTACGAGCAGTACTTC. This sequence encodes CASSLGQGAYEQYF. This chain joins TRBV7-2 and TRBJ2-7; TRBD1 agrees at 10 bases. The CDR3 is 14 amino acids. V lost 1 base, J lost 4 bases, and 1 base stayed unmatched. CDR1 SGHTA and CDR2 FQGNSA come from the germline V gene.

The chain recombines TRBV19 with TRBJ2-1, with D possibly being TRBD1 (5 bases). CDR1 and CDR2 (germline): LNHDA, SQIVND (reference sequence). Trimming stripped 4 bases from V and 8 bases from J, with 9 bases between. This CDR3 comprises 12 residues. CDR3 bases: TGTGCCAGTAGTACTCAGGGCCATGAGCAGTTCTTC. Its protein product is CASSTQGHEQFF.

This sequence joins TRBV5-4 and TRBJ1-1; D is possibly TRBD1 (5 bases). CDR1 SGHNT and CDR2 YYREEE come from the germline V gene (reference sequence). CDR3 length equals 15 residues. V lost 4 bases, J lost 1 base, and 14 bases lay in between. CDR3 amino acids: CASSPLRGPNTEAFF. The DNA for the CDR3 is TGTGCCAGCAGCCCCCTGCGGGGACCGAACACTGAAGCTTTCTTT. The full variable domain, in which reference TRBV5-4 and TRBJ1-1 provide the parts outside the CDR3, is ETGVTQSPTHLIKTRGQQVTLRCSSQSGHNTVSWYQQALGQGPQFIFQYYREEENGRGNFPPRFSGLQFPNYSSELNVNALELDDSALYLCASSPLRGPNTEAFFGQGTRLTVV.

This chain joins TRBV9 and TRBJ2-6; D is uncertain. From germline, CDR1 is SGDLS and CDR2 YYNGEE. Trimming took off 5 bases at V and 2 bases at J, with 5 bases between the two ends. The CDR3 has 13 amino acids. CDR3 loop: CASSSTGANVLTF. The CDR3 bases are TGTGCCAGCAGTTCTACTGGGGCCAACGTCCTGACTTTC.

The V and J genes are TRBV7-2 and TRBJ2-3; possible D gene TRBD2, 6 bases. Trimming cost V 2 bases and J 5 bases, with 11 bases left between them. The CDR3 is made up of 14 amino acids. Per germline, CDR1 SGHTA and CDR2 FQGNSA. CDR3 residues: CASSLRRGGDTQYF. The CDR3, as DNA: TGTGCCAGCAGCTTAAGGCGGGGTGGAGATACGCAGTATTTT.